This T cell receptor beta chain was identified in a study of Ad26.COV2.S vaccination and SARS-CoV-2 variants (dated by TCRdb to the early 2020s). Some background on the complete study: Donors in the vaccine arm were drawn from COV1001, a multicentre, randomized, double-blind, placebo-controlled phase I-IIa trial testing Ad26.COV2.S in healthy adults. Ad26.COV2.S was given intramuscularly at 5x10^10 or 1x10^11 viral particles, as a single shot or as two shots 56 days apart. Sequencing of the TCRbeta repertoire served to evaluate the specificity and breadth of SARS-CoV-2-reactive T cell receptors following Ad26.COV2.S vaccination. The TCR-sequenced set comprised around 30 samples: some 20 Ad26.COV2.S vaccine recipients, 5 placebo recipients and 8 SARS-CoV-2 convalescent individuals. Participants in the trial were split at random into five groups of five each, receiving low-dose or high-dose Ad26.COV2.S once or twice, or else placebo on both occasions. Blinding of investigators to trial group allocation was maintained during experiments and outcome assessment.

This specimen's treatment or condition label, interpreted: 19 received Ad26.COV2.S at low or high dose, single or two shots; 5 received placebo; per-sample allocation not given. Repertoires of vaccine and placebo recipients were sequenced from samples taken on day 63 after the first injection. In Cohort 1b, 20 to 25 adults aged 18-55 years were enrolled at a single site in Boston, USA, between 29 July and 7 August 2020. As a vaccine, Ad26.COV2.S was a replication-incompetent adenovirus type 26 vector that expressed a prefusion-stabilized SARS-CoV-2 spike protein derived from the original Wuhan strain. With regard to this clone: It has no known antigen specificity. No qualities accompany the bases; no much larger clone lies one base away.

At the junction V is shortened by 6 bases and J by 6 bases; bases outside the gene matches: 7. The CDR3 covers 14 residues, taking in both the cysteine and the phenylalanine. CDR3 DNA is the only sequence kept; it has 42 bases, read in frame from the first base. Based on the germline V gene (reference sequence), the CDR1 and CDR2 sequences are WNHNN and SYGVQD. Paper-wide results and their limitations: The study lacked the statistical power to compare responses across vaccine doses or regimens. Compared with placebo recipients, Ad26.COV2.S recipients showed higher spike-specific TCR breadth (P = 0.0014). After vaccination, spike-specific CD8+ and CD4+ T cell responses were reported to show substantial breadth. The authors noted that the TCR breadth and depth analyses may have underestimated total T cell responses. Non-spike TCR breadth was comparable between vaccine and placebo recipients, consistent with the vaccine containing only spike.

The immunoSEQ Assay was the method used to sequence TCRbeta CDR3 regions. After extraction, genomic DNA underwent amplification by bias-controlled multiplex PCR, followed by high-throughput sequencing. The study's own analysis went as follows. To quantify the absolute abundance of every unique TCRbeta CDR3 region, sequences were collapsed and filtered. T cell fraction was estimated by normalization of TCRbeta template counts to usable DNA, with usable DNA being measured through amplification of reference genes present in all nucleated cells. Repertoire TCRs were annotated as SARS-CoV-2-specific by exact matching of V gene, CDR3 amino acid sequence and J gene to a known reactive TCR set. The reference SARS-CoV-2 TCR set came from MIRA and was filtered for enrichment in COVID-19-positive ImmuneCODE repertoires, removing public or cross-reactive TCRs. Based on the MIRA antigens, annotated TCRs were further analysed at the level of specific ORF or position within ORF. Breadth was defined as annotated unique rearrangements over total unique productive rearrangements; depth was the summed frequency of those rearrangements. TCR breadth was compared between groups using two-sided Wilcoxon rank-sum tests. TCRdb stores this immuneACCESS table with in-frame sequences only. Part of the clones is absent; in the studies checked, under half of the shortfall reflects unresolved V genes, and no reason is known for the rest. Clone size and the V and J calls come from that table; the DNA yielded D and trimming. The sample data list some 400,000 clones, and around nine tenths of these were observed just once. Under 2% of the sample is taken by the ten largest.

The sequence joins TRBV10-1 to TRBJ2-3; 9 junctional bases match TRBD2. This receptor was taken from a person aged 18-60 years who received the Ad26.COV2.S COVID-19 vaccine or a placebo. The specimen was peripheral blood, collected in a trial of Ad26.COV2.S vaccine versus placebo. The CDR3 reads CASSLSGSGDTQYF. The DNA is TGCGCCAGCAGCCTTAGCGGGAGCGGGGATACGCAGTATTTT.